The subject of this entry is one T cell receptor (beta chain). V was clipped by 3 bases and J by 11 bases, with 11 bases between them. The CDR3 consists of 13 residues. CDR1 is SGHTA, CDR2 FQGNSA, per germline. Treatment of the sample: roughly 18 received Ad26.COV2.S at low or high dose, single or two shots; about 5 received placebo; per-sample allocation not given. Sampling was done on day 63 after the first vaccine or placebo injection. This entry belongs to a study of Ad26.COV2.S vaccination and SARS-CoV-2 variants. The method was immunoSEQ multiplex PCR; TCRdb's version includes in-frame clones alone and lacks a portion of them. The sample comprises around 320,000 clones, just over 85% of which are singletons, and 1.5% to 2.5% rests with the top ten.

The TCR was taken from a person between 18 and 65 years old who received the Ad26.COV2.S COVID-19 vaccine or a placebo. This rearrangement joins TRBV7-2 to TRBJ1-6; D may be TRBD1 (6 bases). The sample consisted of peripheral blood, taken in a trial of Ad26.COV2.S vaccine versus placebo. The CDR3 DNA follows: TGTGCCAGCAGCTTGGGGAGGGGGACACCCCTCCACTTT. It is translated as CASSLGRGTPLHF.